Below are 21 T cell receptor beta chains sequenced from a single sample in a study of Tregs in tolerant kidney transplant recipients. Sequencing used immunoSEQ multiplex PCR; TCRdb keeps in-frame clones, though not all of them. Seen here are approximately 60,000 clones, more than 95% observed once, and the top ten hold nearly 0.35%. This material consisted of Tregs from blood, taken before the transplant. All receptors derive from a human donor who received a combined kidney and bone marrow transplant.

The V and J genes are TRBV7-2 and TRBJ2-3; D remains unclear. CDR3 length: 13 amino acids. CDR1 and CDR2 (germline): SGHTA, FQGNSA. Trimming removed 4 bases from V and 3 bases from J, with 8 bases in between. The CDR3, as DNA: TGTGCCAGCAGCTCCGTTGCGACAGATACGCAGTATTTT. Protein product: CASSSVATDTQYF.

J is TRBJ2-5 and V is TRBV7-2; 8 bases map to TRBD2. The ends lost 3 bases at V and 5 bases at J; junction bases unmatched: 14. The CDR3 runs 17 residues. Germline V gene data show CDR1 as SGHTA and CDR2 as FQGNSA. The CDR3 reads CASSFSPAGANEETQYF. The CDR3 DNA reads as TGTGCCAGCAGCTTTTCCCCAGCGGGGGCCAACGAGGAGACCCAGTACTTC.

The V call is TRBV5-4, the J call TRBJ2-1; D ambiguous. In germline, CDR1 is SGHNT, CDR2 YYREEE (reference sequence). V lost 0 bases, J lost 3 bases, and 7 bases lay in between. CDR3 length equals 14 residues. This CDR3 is CASSLVSNYNEQFF. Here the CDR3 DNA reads TGTGCCAGCAGCTTGGTGAGCAACTACAATGAGCAGTTCTTC.

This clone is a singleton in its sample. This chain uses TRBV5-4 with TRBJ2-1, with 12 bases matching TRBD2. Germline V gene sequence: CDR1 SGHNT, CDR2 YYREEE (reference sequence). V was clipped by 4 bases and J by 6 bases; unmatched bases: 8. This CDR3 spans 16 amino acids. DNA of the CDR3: TGTGCCAGCAGCCATTCTAGCGGGAGGGGCTTCAATGAGCAGTTCTTC. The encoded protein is CASSHSSGRGFNEQFF.

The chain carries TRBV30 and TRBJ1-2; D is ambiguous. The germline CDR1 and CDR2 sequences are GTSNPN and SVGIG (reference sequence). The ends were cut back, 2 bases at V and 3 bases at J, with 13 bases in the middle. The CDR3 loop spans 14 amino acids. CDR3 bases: TGTGCCTGGAGTAAAACCCTCACTGACTATGGCTACACCTTC. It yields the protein CAWSKTLTDYGYTF.

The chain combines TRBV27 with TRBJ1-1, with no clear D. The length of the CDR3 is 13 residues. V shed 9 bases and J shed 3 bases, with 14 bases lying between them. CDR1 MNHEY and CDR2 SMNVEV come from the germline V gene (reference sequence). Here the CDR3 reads CASRGVRDTEAFF. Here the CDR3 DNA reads TGTGCCAGTCGGGGAGTACGGGACACTGAAGCTTTCTTT.

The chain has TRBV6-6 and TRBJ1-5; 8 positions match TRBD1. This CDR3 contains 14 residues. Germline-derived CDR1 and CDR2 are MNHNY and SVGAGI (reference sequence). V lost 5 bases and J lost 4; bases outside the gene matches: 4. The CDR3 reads CASSRTGSNQPQHF. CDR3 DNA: TGTGCCAGCAGTCGGACAGGGAGTAATCAGCCCCAGCATTTT.

CDR3 amino acids: CASSEFTASSGANVLTF. CDR3 DNA sequence: TGTGCCAGCAGTGAGTTCACCGCCAGCTCTGGGGCCAACGTCCTGACTTTC. The chain links TRBV2 to TRBJ2-6; no clear D gene. V gave up 3 bases and J gave up 0 bases, with 12 bases separating them. From germline, CDR1 is SNHLY and CDR2 FYNNEI. The CDR3 runs 17 residues.

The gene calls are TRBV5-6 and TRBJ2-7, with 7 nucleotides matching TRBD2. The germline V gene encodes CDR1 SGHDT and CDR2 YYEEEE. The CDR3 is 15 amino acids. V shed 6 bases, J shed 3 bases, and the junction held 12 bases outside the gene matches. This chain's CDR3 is CASTARAGRFYEQYF. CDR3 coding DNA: TGTGCCAGCACCGCACGGGCCGGGAGGTTCTACGAGCAGTACTTC.

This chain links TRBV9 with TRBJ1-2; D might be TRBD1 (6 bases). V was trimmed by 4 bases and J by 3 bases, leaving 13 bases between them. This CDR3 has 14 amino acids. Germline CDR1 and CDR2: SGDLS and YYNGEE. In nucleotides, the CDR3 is TGTGCCAGCAGCCCTACCGGACAGCACTATGGCTACACCTTC. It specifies CASSPTGQHYGYTF.

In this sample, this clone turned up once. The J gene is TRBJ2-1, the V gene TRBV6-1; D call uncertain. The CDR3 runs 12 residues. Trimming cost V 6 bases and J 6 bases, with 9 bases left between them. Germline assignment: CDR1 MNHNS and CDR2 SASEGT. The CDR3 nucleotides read TGTGCCAGCAGGGAACACGGCAATGAGCAGTTCTTC. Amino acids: CASREHGNEQFF.

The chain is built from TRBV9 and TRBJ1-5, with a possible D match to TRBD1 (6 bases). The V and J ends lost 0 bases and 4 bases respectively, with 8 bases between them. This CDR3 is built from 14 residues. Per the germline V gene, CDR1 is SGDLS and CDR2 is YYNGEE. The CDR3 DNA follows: TGTGCCAGCAGCGTAGGCACAGGGAATCAGCCCCAGCATTTT. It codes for CASSVGTGNQPQHF. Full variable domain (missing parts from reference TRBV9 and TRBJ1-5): DSGVTQTPKHLITATGQRVTLRCSPRSGDLSVYWYQQSLDQGLQFLIQYYNGEERAKGNILERFSAQQFPDLHSELNLSSLELGDSALYFCASSVGTGNQPQHFGDGTRLSIL.

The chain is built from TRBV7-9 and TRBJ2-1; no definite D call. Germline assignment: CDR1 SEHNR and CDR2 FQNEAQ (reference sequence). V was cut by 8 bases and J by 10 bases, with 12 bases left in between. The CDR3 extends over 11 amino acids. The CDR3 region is CASGPGLEQFF. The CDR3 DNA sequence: TGTGCCAGCGGGCCTGGGTTAGAGCAGTTCTTC.

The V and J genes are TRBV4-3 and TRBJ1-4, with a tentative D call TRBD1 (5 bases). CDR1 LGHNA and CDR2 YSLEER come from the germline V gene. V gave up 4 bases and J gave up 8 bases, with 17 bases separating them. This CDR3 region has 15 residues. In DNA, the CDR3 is TGCGCCAGCAGCCTGGTCGGGGGGGGACCAGAAAAACTGTTTTTT. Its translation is CASSLVGGGPEKLFF.

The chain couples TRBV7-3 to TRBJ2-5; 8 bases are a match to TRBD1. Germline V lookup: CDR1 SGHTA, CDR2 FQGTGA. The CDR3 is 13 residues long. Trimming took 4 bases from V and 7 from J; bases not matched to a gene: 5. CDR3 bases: TGTGCCAGCAGCTCGGGACAGGCGGGGACCCAGTACTTC. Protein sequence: CASSSGQAGTQYF.

CDR3 sequence reads: CASSSDRDGGYTF. CDR3 sequence (DNA): TGCGCCAGCAGCTCGGACAGGGACGGAGGCTACACCTTC. The chain couples TRBV5-1 to TRBJ1-2, with 8 nucleotides matching TRBD1. This CDR3 region has 13 residues. V shed 3 bases and J 8 bases; nucleotides not matched to a gene: 6. Germline V gene sequence: CDR1 SGHRS, CDR2 YFSETQ.

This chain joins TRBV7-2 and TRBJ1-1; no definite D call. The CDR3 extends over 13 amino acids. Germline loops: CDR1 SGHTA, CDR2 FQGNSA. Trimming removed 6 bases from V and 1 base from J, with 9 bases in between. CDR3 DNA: TGTGCCAGCAGTTTTACACAGAACACTGAAGCTTTCTTT. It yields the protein CASSFTQNTEAFF.

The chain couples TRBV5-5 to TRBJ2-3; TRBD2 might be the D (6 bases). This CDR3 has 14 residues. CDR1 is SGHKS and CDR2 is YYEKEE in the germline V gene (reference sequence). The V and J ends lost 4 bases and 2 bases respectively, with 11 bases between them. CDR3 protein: CASSRGLFTDTQYF. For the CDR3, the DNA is TGTGCCAGCAGCAGGGGACTTTTCACAGATACGCAGTATTTT.

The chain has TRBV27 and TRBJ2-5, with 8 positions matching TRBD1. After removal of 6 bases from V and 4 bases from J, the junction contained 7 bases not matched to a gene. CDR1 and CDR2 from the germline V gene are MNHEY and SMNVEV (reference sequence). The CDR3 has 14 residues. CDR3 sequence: CASRPRQGRETQYF. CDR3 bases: TGTGCCAGCAGGCCTAGACAGGGGCGAGAGACCCAGTACTTC.

The CDR3 bases are TGTGCCAGCAGCTTACTAAGGGGTGAGCAGTTCTTC. Protein sequence: CASSLLRGEQFF. The chain combines TRBV7-2 with TRBJ2-1, with TRBD1 as a possible D gene (5 bases). The CDR3 extends over 12 amino acids. Germline lookup yields CDR1 SGHTA and CDR2 FQGNSA. With 2 bases removed from V and 9 bases from J, the gap between germline ends came to 8 bases.

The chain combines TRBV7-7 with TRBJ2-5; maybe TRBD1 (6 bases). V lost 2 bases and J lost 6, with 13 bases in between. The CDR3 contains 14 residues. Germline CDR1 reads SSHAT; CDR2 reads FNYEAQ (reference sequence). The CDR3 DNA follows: TGTGCCAGCAGCTTATATACAGGGAGCAAGACCCAGTACTTC. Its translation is CASSLYTGSKTQYF.